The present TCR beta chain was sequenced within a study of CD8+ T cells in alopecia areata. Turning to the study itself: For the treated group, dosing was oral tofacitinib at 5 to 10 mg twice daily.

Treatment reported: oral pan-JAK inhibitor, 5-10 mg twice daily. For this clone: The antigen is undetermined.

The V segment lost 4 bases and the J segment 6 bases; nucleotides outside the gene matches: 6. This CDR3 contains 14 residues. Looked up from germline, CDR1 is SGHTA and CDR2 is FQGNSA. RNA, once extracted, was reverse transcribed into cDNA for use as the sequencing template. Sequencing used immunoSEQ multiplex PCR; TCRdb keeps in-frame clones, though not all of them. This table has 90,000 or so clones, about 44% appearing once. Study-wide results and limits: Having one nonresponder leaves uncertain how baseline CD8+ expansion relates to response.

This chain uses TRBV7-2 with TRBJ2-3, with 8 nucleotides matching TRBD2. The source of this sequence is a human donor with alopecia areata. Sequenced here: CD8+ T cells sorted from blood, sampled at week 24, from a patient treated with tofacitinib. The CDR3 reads CASSSGGSADTQYF. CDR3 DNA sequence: TGTGCCAGCAGCTCGGGAGGGTCCGCGGATACGCAGTATTTT.